These T cell receptor beta chains were read from a single sample in a study of CD8 T cells in Susac syndrome. TCRdb ran MiXCR on the immunoSEQ multiplex PCR reads and lists one entry per CDR3 protein. The sample lists about 300,000 distinct CDR3 sequences, approximately 91% occurring once. The specimen sequenced was CD8+ T cells from PBMCs. The receptors were sampled from a human donor with multiple sclerosis. The CDR3 runs from the conserved cysteine through the conserved F or W. The order of the fields is J gene, clone size, V gene, D gene, CDR3 protein, CDR3 DNA. A D gene is named only where the DNA matches it firmly. The size field is filled for only some rows; it gives once, few, many or a size class.

>TRBJ2-1|-|TRBV4-1|TRBD2
CASSQGGGGNEQFF
TGCGCCAGCAGCCAGGGAGGCGGGGGCAATGAGCAGTTCTTC
>TRBJ1-5|-|TRBV30|-
CAWTRPGVYSNQPQHF
TGTGCCTGGACCAGACCAGGGGTTTATAGCAATCAGCCCCAGCATTTT
>TRBJ2-1|-|TRBV7-9|-
CASGGVGGYNEQFF
TGTGCCAGCGGAGGGGTAGGAGGCTACAATGAGCAGTTCTTC
>TRBJ2-1|-|TRBV7-6|-
CASRLGLEYEQFF
TGTGCCAGCAGGTTGGGGTTAGAGTACGAGCAGTTCTTC
>TRBJ2-3|few|TRBV20-1|TRBD1
CSARTGLTDTQYF
TGCAGTGCTAGGACAGGGTTGACAGATACGCAGTATTTT
>TRBJ2-1|-|TRBV7-2|TRBD2
CASSLDREGTRNEQFF
TGTGCCAGCAGCTTAGATCGGGAGGGGACCCGGAATGAGCAGTTCTTC
>TRBJ1-3|-|TRBV12-3/TRBV12-4|-
CASSFRDIGNTIYF
TGTGCCAGCAGCTTCCGGGACATCGGAAACACCATATATTTT
>TRBJ2-1|-|TRBV7-9|TRBD2
CASSPGLAADNEQFF
TGTGCCAGCAGCCCGGGACTAGCGGCAGACAATGAGCAGTTCTTC
>TRBJ2-7|-|TRBV19|-
CASSPRDTTYEQYF
TGTGCCAGTAGTCCCCGGGACACGACCTACGAGCAGTACTTC
>TRBJ2-5|-|TRBV2|-
CASSGYRYQETQYF
TGTGCCAGCAGCGGGTATCGATACCAAGAGACCCAGTACTTC
>TRBJ2-3|once|TRBV7-2|-
CASSSEARADTQYF
TGTGCCAGCAGCTCAGAGGCGCGAGCAGATACGCAGTATTTT
>TRBJ1-2|-|TRBV12-3/TRBV12-4|-
CASSPGPIGGYTF
TGTGCCAGCAGTCCCGGACCTATCGGGGGCTACACCTTC
>TRBJ2-1|-|TRBV20-1|TRBD1
CSARQGARSMEGNEQFF
TGCAGTGCTAGACAGGGGGCGCGTAGCATGGAGGGCAATGAGCAGTTCTTC
>TRBJ2-3|once|TRBV7-2|-
CASSRRLTDTQYF
TGTGCCAGCAGCCGCCGACTCACAGATACGCAGTATTTT
>TRBJ2-7|-|TRBV4-1|-
CASSQGRDWGSNEQYF
TGCGCCAGCAGCCAAGGCCGGGACTGGGGGTCGAACGAGCAGTACTTC
>TRBJ1-2|-|TRBV19|-
CASRMGSRDNYGYTF
TGTGCCAGTAGGATGGGGTCCCGGGACAACTATGGCTACACCTTC
>TRBJ1-2|-|TRBV12-3/TRBV12-4|TRBD1
CASSIGTGGAWGYTF
TGTGCCAGCAGTATAGGGACAGGGGGCGCCTGGGGCTACACCTTC
>TRBJ2-7|-|TRBV7-9|TRBD1
CASSPRGTGGVPDYEQYF
TGTGCCAGCAGCCCTCGGGGGACAGGGGGTGTCCCCGACTACGAGCAGTACTTC
>TRBJ2-7|-|TRBV2|TRBD2
CASSDVREGRDEQYF
TGTGCCAGCAGTGATGTGAGGGAGGGCCGCGACGAGCAGTACTTC
>TRBJ2-7|-|TRBV5-6|-
CASSLAPIAYEQYF
TGTGCCAGCAGCTTGGCCCCTATTGCCTACGAGCAGTACTTC
>TRBJ2-2|-|TRBV4-1|-
CASSQALLVGELFF
TGCGCCAGCAGCCAAGCACTACTAGTCGGGGAGCTGTTTTTT
>TRBJ2-7|-|TRBV13|-
CASSLGTGGGYEQYF
TGTGCCAGCAGCTTAGGCACTGGAGGGGGATACGAGCAGTACTTC
>TRBJ2-7|-|TRBV5-1|-
CASSLSPGVPYEQYF
TGCGCCAGCAGCTTGTCTCCGGGAGTCCCCTACGAGCAGTACTTC
>TRBJ1-6|-|TRBV7-2|-
CASSLWDPNSPLHF
TGTGCCAGCAGCTTATGGGACCCAAATTCACCCCTCCACTTT
>TRBJ2-1|-|TRBV27|-
CASGIRGAGGNEQFF
TGTGCCAGCGGAATACGGGGGGCCGGTGGCAATGAGCAGTTCTTC
>TRBJ1-2|-|TRBV7-9|-
CASSSSGDGSNYGYTF
TGTGCCAGCAGCTCCTCCGGGGACGGATCTAACTATGGCTACACCTTC
>TRBJ2-3|-|TRBV7-3|TRBD2
CASSLLGLAADTQYF
TGTGCCAGCAGCTTATTAGGACTAGCGGCAGATACGCAGTATTTT
>TRBJ2-1|-|TRBV10-3|TRBD2
CAISEAGGSYNEQFF
TGTGCCATCAGTGAGGCGGGAGGCTCCTACAATGAGCAGTTCTTC
>TRBJ1-1|many|TRBV6-2/TRBV6-3|-
CASSYSENTEAFF
TGTGCCAGCAGTTACTCGGAGAACACTGAAGCTTTCTTT
>TRBJ1-2|-|TRBV6-2/TRBV6-3|-
CASSYPGIHTF
TGTGCCAGCAGTTATCCCGGAATCCACACCTTC
>TRBJ2-7|-|TRBV6-6|-
CASTQGPYEQYF
TGTGCCAGCACGCAGGGGCCCTACGAGCAGTACTTC
>TRBJ2-7|-|TRBV7-9|-
CASSLVGNYEQYF
TGTGCCAGCAGCTTAGTGGGGAACTACGAGCAGTACTTC
>TRBJ2-2|-|TRBV20-1|-
CSARGGHTGELFF
TGCAGTGCTAGAGGGGGGCACACCGGGGAGCTGTTTTTT
>TRBJ2-3|-|TRBV7-9|-
CASSLARGRNTDADTQYF
TGTGCCAGCAGCTTAGCCAGAGGACGTAACACGGACGCAGATACGCAGTATTTT
>TRBJ2-3|-|TRBV2|TRBD1
CARGSLGTGRTDTQYF
TGTGCCAGAGGAAGTCTCGGGACAGGGCGAACAGATACGCAGTATTTT
>TRBJ2-1|-|TRBV6-1|TRBD2
CASSFLAGGSDNEQFF
TGTGCCAGCAGCTTTTTAGCGGGGGGGAGTGACAATGAGCAGTTCTTC
>TRBJ1-2|once|TRBV7-9|TRBD1
CASSFTGVEGYTF
TGTGCCAGCAGCTTTACAGGGGTAGAAGGCTACACCTTC
>TRBJ2-1|-|TRBV2|TRBD2
CANSRLAGGYNEQFF
TGTGCCAACAGCCGTCTGGCGGGGGGCTACAATGAGCAGTTCTTC
>TRBJ2-1|-|TRBV6-5|TRBD1
CASSHRDSYNEQFF
TGTGCCAGCAGCCACAGGGACAGCTACAATGAGCAGTTCTTC
>TRBJ2-5|-|TRBV11-2|-
CASSPRRTLQETQYF
TGTGCCAGCAGCCCGCGTCGGACCCTCCAAGAGACCCAGTACTTC
>TRBJ2-7|-|TRBV3-1|TRBD2
CASSQVSLAEPEETTYEQYF
TGTGCCAGCAGCCAAGTCTCGCTAGCGGAACCTGAAGAAACAACCTACGAGCAGTACTTC